These 30 T cell receptor beta chains originate from one sample sequenced in a study of graft-versus-host responses after intestinal transplantation. Their antigens remain unidentified. Libraries were prepared by immunoSEQ multiplex PCR; TCRdb keeps only in-frame clonotypes and omits some of them. The table shows more than 90,000 clones, with roughly 93% occurring only once. The sequences come from unstimulated CD8+ T cells sorted from spleen or lymph node cells, collected before transplant. All receptors derive from a human donor who was the organ donor for an intestinal transplant.

V usage is TRBV6-5 and J usage is TRBJ2-4; the match to TRBD2 covers 8 bases. After removal of 3 bases from V and 6 bases from J, the junction contained 7 bases not matched to a gene. The CDR3 spans 15 residues. Germline V gene data show CDR1 as MNHEY and CDR2 as SVGAGI. The CDR3, as DNA: TGTGCCAGCAGTTATAGAGCGGGAGCCGGAAACATTCAGTACTTC. It codes for CASSYRAGAGNIQYF.

The chain combines TRBV4-1 with TRBJ2-7; the D gene is possibly TRBD2 (6 bases). This CDR3 is 15 amino acids long. The germline V gene encodes CDR1 MGHRA and CDR2 YSYEKL. Trimming pared 1 base from V and 2 bases from J, leaving 12 bases between. The CDR3 sequence is CASSQVTSSAYEQYF. In DNA, the CDR3 is TGCGCCAGCAGCCAAGTAACTAGCTCAGCCTACGAGCAGTACTTC.

The chain joins TRBV9 to TRBJ2-2; the D gene is possibly TRBD2 (6 bases). From germline, CDR1 is SGDLS and CDR2 YYNGEE. The ends were cut back, 4 bases at V and 3 bases at J, with 10 bases in the middle. The CDR3 spans 14 residues. This CDR3 is CASSPGGDTGELFF. In DNA form, the CDR3 reads TGTGCCAGCAGCCCCGGCGGGGACACCGGGGAGCTGTTTTTT.

The J gene is TRBJ2-3, the V gene TRBV11-2; D not certain. Between the trimmed V and J ends, which lost 4 bases and 4 bases, there was a span of 6 bases. Germline CDR1 and CDR2: SGHAT and FQNNGV. CDR3 size: 12 residues. In nucleotides, the CDR3 is TGTGCCAGCAGCTCATTAGCAGATACGCAGTATTTT. Its protein is CASSSLADTQYF. Full variable domain (outside the CDR3, taken from reference TRBV11-2 and TRBJ2-3): EAGVAQSPRYKIIEKRQSVAFWCNPISGHATLYWYQQILGQGPKLLIQFQNNGVVDDSQLPKDRFSAERLKGVDSTLKIQPAKLEDSAVYLCASSSLADTQYFGPGTRLTVL.

This chain joins TRBV4-1 and TRBJ1-5, with D perhaps matching TRBD1 (5 bases). The length of the CDR3 is 15 residues. V was shortened by 2 bases and J by 4 bases, with 12 bases between the two germline ends. Germline V gives CDR1 MGHRA, CDR2 YSYEKL. The CDR3 sequence is CASSQRGTFNQPQHF. In DNA form, the CDR3 reads TGCGCCAGCAGCCAAAGAGGGACGTTTAATCAGCCCCAGCATTTT.

This chain uses TRBV6-1 with TRBJ1-6; D possibly corresponds to TRBD1 (5 bases). This CDR3 has 15 residues. Between the trimmed V and J ends, which lost 11 bases and 0 bases, there was a span of 14 bases. CDR1 MNHNS and CDR2 SASEGT come from the germline V gene. This CDR3 reads CAAEGLSSYNSPLHF. The CDR3 bases are TGTGCCGCGGAGGGGCTGAGCTCCTATAATTCACCCCTCCACTTT.

The genes are TRBV6-5 and TRBJ2-2; 8 nucleotides line up with TRBD1. V dropped 6 bases and J dropped 7; count of bases not matched to a gene: 4. Germline CDR1 MNHEY, CDR2 SVGAGI. The CDR3 runs to 13 residues. This chain's CDR3 is CASRTTGVGELFF. The CDR3 DNA sequence: TGTGCCAGCAGAACGACAGGGGTCGGGGAGCTGTTTTTT.

This CDR3 reads CASSQAENQPQHF. In DNA form, the CDR3 reads TGCGCCAGCAGCCAAGCAGAAAATCAGCCCCAGCATTTT. The chain has TRBV4-1 and TRBJ1-5, with D unresolved. The V gene's germline CDR1 is MGHRA and CDR2 YSYEKL. This CDR3 is 13 amino acids long. The V end was cut by 1 base, the J end by 4 bases, with 5 bases between.

As DNA, the CDR3 is TGTGCCAGCAGTCTGGGACTGGGGATATCCTACGAGCAGTACTTC. It yields the protein CASSLGLGISYEQYF. V and J are TRBV27 and TRBJ2-7; the D gene is possibly TRBD2 (6 bases). Germline assignment: CDR1 MNHEY and CDR2 SMNVEV (reference sequence). V lost 5 bases to trimming and J lost 1 base, with 15 bases between them. The CDR3 runs to 15 residues.

The chain is built from TRBV29-1 and TRBJ1-1; TRBD1 aligns across 10 bases. V was clipped by 7 bases and J by 2 bases; unmatched bases: 1. The CDR3 is 12 residues long. Germline lookup yields CDR1 SQVTM and CDR2 ANQGSEA. DNA for the CDR3: TGCAGCGGGACAGGGGGTAACACTGAAGCTTTCTTT. The encoded protein is CSGTGGNTEAFF.

This chain links TRBV19 with TRBJ1-1; maybe TRBD1 (5 bases). The length of the CDR3 is 15 residues. The ends were cut back, 6 bases at V and 0 bases at J, with 14 bases in the middle. Germline CDR1 and CDR2: LNHDA and SQIVND (reference sequence). In nucleotides, the CDR3 is TGTGCCAGTAGAAACCTCCCGACAGTGAACACTGAAGCTTTCTTT. Its protein is CASRNLPTVNTEAFF.

The V call is TRBV19, the J call TRBJ2-7; 8 bases are shared with TRBD1. The V gene end was trimmed by 5 bases and the J gene end by 3 bases; junction bases not matched to a gene: 3. This CDR3 has 13 residues. The germline gives CDR1 LNHDA, CDR2 SQIVND (reference sequence). The CDR3 DNA reads as TGTGCCAGTAGTTACGGACAGGGCTACGAGCAGTACTTC. This sequence encodes CASSYGQGYEQYF.

This clone was observed once. The chain combines TRBV6-6 with TRBJ2-7; 11 bases fit TRBD1. From germline, CDR1 is MNHNY and CDR2 SVGAGI (reference sequence). After removal of 2 bases from V and 5 bases from J, the junction contained 5 bases not matched to a gene. The CDR3 length is 15 residues. CDR3 DNA: TGTGCCAGCAGTTACACCGGGACAGGGGGTAACGAGCAGTACTTC. Encoded protein: CASSYTGTGGNEQYF.

The chain carries TRBV21-1 and TRBJ2-3; TRBD2, the table's D call, was not compared with the DNA. TRBV21-1 is a documented pseudogene. The length of the CDR3 is 16 residues. The CDR3 bases are TGTGCCAGCAGCAAAACGAGGTACTTTAGCACAGATACGCAGTATTTT. Amino acid sequence: CASSKTRYFSTDTQYF.

The chain couples TRBV27 to TRBJ2-2; the D is unclear. V lost 7 bases and J 4 bases, leaving 7 bases between the germline ends. The CDR3 has 12 residues. Germline V gives CDR1 MNHEY, CDR2 SMNVEV (reference sequence). CDR3 in amino acids: CASTPGTGELFF. DNA for the CDR3: TGTGCCAGCACGCCAGGCACCGGGGAGCTGTTTTTT.

This clone was seen just once. The CDR3 nucleotides read TGTGCCAGCAGCCCCCAGGGACAGGTCTCCAGTAACGAGCAGTACTTC. Translation: CASSPQGQVSSNEQYF. This chain joins TRBV9 and TRBJ2-7; TRBD1 matches 8 bases. This CDR3 is built from 16 residues. Trimming at V came to 4 bases and at J to 5 bases, leaving 14 bases not matched to a gene. Germline V gene lookup returns CDR1 SGDLS and CDR2 YYNGEE. Full variable domain (rest looked up from reference TRBV9 and TRBJ2-7): DSGVTQTPKHLITATGQRVTLRCSPRSGDLSVYWYQQSLDQGLQFLIQYYNGEERAKGNILERFSAQQFPDLHSELNLSSLELGDSALYFCASSPQGQVSSNEQYFGPGTRLTVT.

The chain is built from TRBV11-2 and TRBJ1-1; D is ambiguous. The CDR3 totals 13 residues. With 3 bases removed from V and 7 bases from J, the gap between germline ends came to 12 bases. Germline V gives CDR1 SGHAT, CDR2 FQNNGV. CDR3 region: CASSFAVVGEAFF. Here the CDR3 DNA reads TGTGCCAGCAGCTTTGCAGTTGTGGGTGAAGCTTTCTTT. Variable domain in full (rest from reference TRBV11-2 and TRBJ1-1): EAGVAQSPRYKIIEKRQSVAFWCNPISGHATLYWYQQILGQGPKLLIQFQNNGVVDDSQLPKDRFSAERLKGVDSTLKIQPAKLEDSAVYLCASSFAVVGEAFFGQGTRLTVV.

The chain carries TRBV18 and TRBJ2-5; either TRBD1 or TRBD2 may fit D (5 bases each). The CDR3 sequence is 15 residues long. V lost 6 bases, J lost 3 bases, and 17 bases lay in between. CDR1 and CDR2 from the germline V gene are KGHSH and LQKENI. The CDR3 here is CASSSTGQAKETQYF. The CDR3, as DNA: TGTGCCAGCTCGTCAACGGGGCAGGCGAAAGAGACCCAGTACTTC.

The rearrangement joins TRBV7-9 to TRBJ1-1; TRBD1 matches 7 bases. This CDR3 has 17 amino acids. Unmatched junction bases numbered 18, after V lost 6 bases and J lost 5 bases. The germline CDR1 and CDR2 sequences are SEHNR and FQNEAQ (reference sequence). The CDR3 region is CASRVWADRDNRTEAFF. CDR3 DNA sequence: TGTGCCAGCAGGGTCTGGGCAGACAGGGACAACCGGACTGAAGCTTTCTTT. Full variable domain (outside the CDR3, taken from reference TRBV7-9 and TRBJ1-1): DTGVSQNPRHKITKRGQNVTFRCDPISEHNRLYWYRQTLGQGPEFLTYFQNEAQLEKSRLLSDRFSAERPKGSFSTLEIQRTEQGDSAMYLCASRVWADRDNRTEAFFGQGTRLTVV.

This chain connects TRBV5-1 to TRBJ2-5; 7 bases agree with TRBD2. TRBJ2-7 matches the DNA end more closely, so the J call is doubtful. This CDR3 has 15 amino acids. Germline V gene data show CDR1 as SGHRS and CDR2 as YFSETQ. CDR3 amino acids: CASSASSGPLNEQYF. For the CDR3, the DNA is TGCGCCAGCAGCGCGTCTAGCGGACCCCTCAACGAGCAGTACTTC.

The J gene is TRBJ2-1, the V gene TRBV7-8; D is possibly TRBD2 (6 bases). The CDR3 is made up of 15 amino acids. V shed 5 bases and J shed 7 bases, with 18 bases lying between them. From germline, CDR1 is SGHVS and CDR2 FQNEAQ. The CDR3 protein is CASSVTTLALNEQFF. For the CDR3, the DNA is TGTGCCAGCAGCGTAACCACACTAGCCCTTAATGAGCAGTTCTTC.

CDR3 region: CASRGTGNTGELFF. DNA for the CDR3: TGTGCCAGCAGGGGGACAGGGAACACCGGGGAGCTGTTTTTT. V is TRBV6-5 and J is TRBJ2-2, with 8 nucleotides matching TRBD1. The CDR3 runs to 14 residues. Germline CDR1 and CDR2: MNHEY and SVGAGI. J was trimmed by 1 base and V by 6 bases; bases with no gene match: 1.

The chain has TRBV5-4 and TRBJ2-7; 8 nucleotides agree with TRBD1. CDR3 length equals 15 residues. V gave up 0 bases and J gave up 0 bases; unmatched junction bases: 2. CDR1 is SGHNT, CDR2 YYREEE, per germline (reference sequence). The chain's CDR3 is CASSLGQGTSYEQYF. Here the CDR3 DNA reads TGTGCCAGCAGCTTGGGACAGGGGACCTCCTACGAGCAGTACTTC.

The rearrangement uses TRBV5-1 and TRBJ1-2; tentatively, D is TRBD1 (6 bases). Trimming removed 5 bases from V and 6 bases from J, with 23 bases in between. The CDR3 runs 16 residues. Germline CDR1 reads SGHRS; CDR2 reads YFSETQ. CDR3 amino acids: CASSSLPGGAPDGYTF. The CDR3 bases are TGCGCCAGCAGTTCTCTTCCGGGGGGCGCCCCCGATGGCTACACCTTC.

The chain combines TRBV6-1 with TRBJ2-7; D remains unclear. The V end lost 4 bases, the J end lost 4 bases, and 5 bases lay between the germline ends. From germline, CDR1 is MNHNS and CDR2 SASEGT. The CDR3 loop spans 11 amino acids. The chain's CDR3 is CASSVGYEQYF. Here the CDR3 DNA reads TGTGCCAGCAGTGTGGGGTACGAGCAGTACTTC.

To note about this clone: The sample holds other DNA sequences that translate to the same CDR3. This chain uses TRBV11-2 with TRBJ2-7; D not certain. CDR3 length: 12 amino acids. V lost 1 base, J lost 5 bases, and 6 bases lay in between. Germline-derived CDR1 and CDR2 are SGHAT and FQNNGV. CDR3 bases: TGTGCCAGCAGCTTAGCACGGGACGAGCAGTACTTC. Protein sequence: CASSLARDEQYF.

This clone showed up just once. V usage is TRBV5-1 and J usage is TRBJ1-4, with 10 nucleotides matching TRBD1. In germline, CDR1 is SGHRS, CDR2 YFSETQ. There are 18 residues in the CDR3. With V trimmed by 4 bases and J by 4 bases, 13 bases remained unmatched. Here the CDR3 reads CASSPPSGTGAFNEKLFF. In nucleotides, the CDR3 is TGCGCCAGCAGCCCCCCTTCCGGGACAGGGGCCTTTAATGAAAAACTGTTTTTT.

This rearrangement joins TRBV6-1 to TRBJ2-7, with unresolved D. Trimming stripped 4 bases from V and 0 bases from J, with 13 bases between. This CDR3 spans 15 amino acids. Germline V gene lookup returns CDR1 MNHNS and CDR2 SASEGT. The CDR3 sequence is CASSAPVRSSYEQYF. CDR3 DNA: TGTGCCAGCAGTGCCCCTGTTCGGAGCTCCTACGAGCAGTACTTC.

The chain uses TRBV6-5 and TRBJ1-2, with 7 positions matching TRBD1. This CDR3 comprises 14 residues. V lost 0 bases to trimming and J lost 4 bases; unmatched junction nucleotides: 2. Germline V gives CDR1 MNHEY, CDR2 SVGAGI. DNA of the CDR3: TGTGCCAGCAGTTACTCCCCAGGGGGCTATGGCTACACCTTC. Amino acid sequence: CASSYSPGGYGYTF.

The CDR3 coding sequence is TGCAGCGTTGAACAGGGGCTCGGGGGTGAAGCTTTCTTT. Its protein product is CSVEQGLGGEAFF. This chain uses TRBV29-1 with TRBJ1-1, with D perhaps matching TRBD1 (6 bases). The germline V and J ends were trimmed by 2 bases and 7 bases, with 14 bases remaining between them. The CDR3 is made up of 13 amino acids. CDR1 and CDR2 from the germline V gene are SQVTM and ANQGSEA. The variable domain in full, with the rest retrieved from reference TRBV29-1 and TRBJ1-1, is SAVISQKPSRDICQRGTSLTIQCQVDSQVTMMFWYRQQPGQSLTLIATANQGSEATYESGFVIDKFPISRPNLTFSTLTVSNMSPEDSSIYLCSVEQGLGGEAFFGQGTRLTVV.